The 22 T cell receptor beta chains reported below all come from one sample, sequenced in a study of blood T cells in healthy people across ages. Sample-barcoded 5' priming and a J-beta primer mix drove a second PCR of 7 to 11 cycles. TCRdb called the 5' RACE reads again in MiXCR, with one record for every CDR3 protein. The profile covers roughly 930,000 distinct CDR3 sequences, with about 48% appearing a single time and around 15% taken by the ten largest. The sample comprised blood. Source of these receptors: a man aged 30-40 years in good health.

This rearrangement joins TRBV4-1 to TRBJ2-1; no definite D call. CDR3 length: 14 residues. Trimming stripped 3 bases from V and 5 bases from J, with 11 bases between. CDR1 MGHRA and CDR2 YSYEKL come from the germline V gene. The CDR3, as DNA: TGCGCCAGCAGCCATCCCCTGGGCGACAATGAGCAGTTCTTC. It yields the protein CASSHPLGDNEQFF.

The V gene is TRBV27, the J gene TRBJ1-5, with D possibly being TRBD1 (5 bases). Trimming stripped 5 bases from V and 0 bases from J, with 20 bases between. The germline CDR1 and CDR2 sequences are MNHEY and SMNVEV (reference sequence). The CDR3 spans 18 residues. The CDR3 reads CASSLTPGGPLSNQPQHF. As DNA, the CDR3 is TGTGCCAGCAGTCTGACCCCGGGGGGACCTCTTAGCAATCAGCCCCAGCATTTT.

The chain carries TRBV4-3 and TRBJ2-5; 7 positions agree with TRBD1. Germline CDR1 reads LGHNA; CDR2 reads YSLEER. The CDR3 is 16 residues long. Trimming removed 1 base from V and 4 bases from J; junction bases left unmatched: 9. The chain's CDR3 is CASSQGEGAGSETQYF. The CDR3 bases are TGCGCCAGCAGCCAAGGAGAGGGGGCAGGGTCAGAGACCCAGTACTTC.

The V and J genes are TRBV10-3 and TRBJ2-4; a weak D match, TRBD2 (5 bases). Matching the DNA end better, TRBJ2-7 makes the J call doubtful. Germline CDR1 and CDR2: ENHRY and SYGVKD. The CDR3 has 15 amino acids. In DNA form, the CDR3 reads TGTGCCATCATCGATAACAGCGGTGGGGTATACGAGCAGTACTTC. This codes for CAIIDNSGGVYEQYF.

J is TRBJ1-1 and V is TRBV20-1; D is ambiguous. The CDR3 runs 16 residues. Between the trimmed V and J ends, which lost 7 bases and 6 bases, there was a span of 27 bases. The germline V gene has CDR1 DFQATT and CDR2 SNEGSKA (reference sequence). Here the CDR3 reads CSGSRFPAPFGAEAFF. CDR3 nucleotide sequence: TGCAGTGGTTCCCGGTTTCCAGCCCCCTTCGGAGCTGAAGCTTTCTTT.

There are many counts of this clonotype. V and J are TRBV4-1 and TRBJ2-3, with TRBD1 matching 10 bases. This CDR3 has 17 residues. The V gene end was trimmed by 2 bases and the J gene end by 1 base; junction bases not matched to a gene: 6. CDR1 is MGHRA and CDR2 is YSYEKL in the germline V gene. The DNA of the CDR3 is TGCGCCAGCAGCCAACTAGCCGGGACAGGGGGCACAGATACGCAGTATTTT. Residues: CASSQLAGTGGTDTQYF.

The V gene is TRBV7-2, the J gene TRBJ2-1; D uncertain. Germline V gene lookup returns CDR1 SGHTA and CDR2 FQGNSA. The CDR3 totals 11 residues. The V and J ends lost 5 bases and 10 bases respectively, with 9 bases between them. The CDR3 region is CASSPSCEQFF. The CDR3 DNA sequence: TGTGCCAGCAGCCCCTCTTGCGAGCAGTTCTTC.

Note on this clonotype: Relative to the germline gene, one junction end is altered; a read error may explain this. The chain employs TRBV6-5 and TRBJ2-3; 7 bases map to TRBD1. The CDR3 spans 18 residues. The V gene's germline CDR1 is MNHEY and CDR2 SVGAGI. As DNA, the CDR3 is TGTGCCAGCAGTTACTCGAGTCAAGGACAGGCTAGCATAGATACGCAGTATTTT. This sequence encodes CASSYSSQGQASIDTQYF.

The chain carries TRBV4-1 and TRBJ1-2, with 7 nucleotides matching TRBD1. V lost 6 bases, J lost 0 bases, and 10 bases stayed unmatched. CDR1 MGHRA and CDR2 YSYEKL come from the germline V gene. The CDR3 is made up of 16 amino acids. The CDR3 DNA sequence: TGCGCCAGCAGTCCGCGGACAGGCCTAGCTAACTATGGCTACACCTTC. Residues: CASSPRTGLANYGYTF.

The rearrangement uses TRBV10-3 and TRBJ2-7, with 8 bases identical to TRBD1. The length of the CDR3 is 15 residues. Germline V gives CDR1 ENHRY, CDR2 SYGVKD. J lost 0 bases, V lost 5 bases, and 6 bases had no gene match. The CDR3 region has the DNA TGTGCCATCAGTCCGACAGGGGCCTTCTCCTACGAGCAGTACTTC. It yields the protein CAISPTGAFSYEQYF.

The CDR3, as DNA: TGTGCCAGCAGCTTAAAGGGGAATAGCAATCAGCCCCAGCATTTT. Its translation: CASSLKGNSNQPQHF. The chain has TRBV7-2 and TRBJ1-5; a weak D match, TRBD1 (5 bases). V lost 2 bases and J 0 bases, leaving 8 bases between the germline ends. The CDR3 runs 15 residues. Germline V gene lookup returns CDR1 SGHTA and CDR2 FQGNSA.

CDR3 in amino acids: CSHAPGGNEQFF. The DNA for the CDR3 is TGCAGCCATGCCCCCGGGGGCAATGAGCAGTTCTTC. This chain links TRBV29-1 with TRBJ2-1; D is possibly TRBD2 (6 bases). Trimming left V 8 bases short and J 6 bases short, with 14 bases between. Germline CDR1 and CDR2: SQVTM and ANQGSEA. The CDR3 is 12 amino acids.

This sequence joins TRBV20-1 and TRBJ2-1; possibly TRBD1 for D (6 bases). Germline assignment: CDR1 DFQATT and CDR2 SNEGSKA (reference sequence). The CDR3 is made up of 14 amino acids. V dropped 3 bases and J dropped 2 bases, with 11 bases sitting between them. CDR3 residues: CSASYQGTYNEQFF. DNA for the CDR3: TGCAGTGCTAGTTATCAGGGGACCTACAATGAGCAGTTCTTC.

The V call is TRBV12-3 or TRBV12-4, the J call TRBJ2-7; TRBD1 aligns across 8 bases. The CDR3 totals 13 residues. The J segment lost 7 bases and the V segment lost 5 bases, leaving 7 bases of the junction unmatched. CDR3 sequence (DNA): TGTGCCAGCAGTCAGGACAGGGTGGCGGAGCAGTACTTC. This sequence encodes CASSQDRVAEQYF.

The chain uses TRBV30 and TRBJ2-1; D unresolved. Germline-derived CDR1 and CDR2 are GTSNPN and SVGIG (reference sequence). Trimming left V 0 bases short and J 8 bases short, with 11 bases between. This CDR3 has 13 amino acids. The CDR3 bases are TGTGCCTGGAGTGTACCGCAGCGCGATGAGCAGTTCTTC. Amino acid sequence: CAWSVPQRDEQFF.

This clonotype was detected only a few times. The rearrangement links TRBV7-9 to TRBJ2-3; D unclear. Germline CDR1 reads SEHNR; CDR2 reads FQNEAQ (reference sequence). V lost 4 bases, J lost 4 bases, and 12 bases lay in between. The CDR3 covers 14 residues. The CDR3 loop reads CASSSWVSADTQYF. Here the CDR3 DNA reads TGTGCCAGCAGCTCTTGGGTCAGCGCAGATACGCAGTATTTT.

The chain uses TRBV6-6 and TRBJ1-5; D is possibly TRBD1 (5 bases). The CDR3 loop spans 15 amino acids. V was cut by 3 bases and J by 2 bases, with 11 bases left in between. The germline V gene has CDR1 MNHNY and CDR2 SVGAGI (reference sequence). This chain's CDR3 is CASSYGGSGNQPQHF. Written as DNA, the CDR3 is TGTGCCAGCAGTTATGGGGGGAGCGGCAATCAGCCCCAGCATTTT.

The table lists this clonotype with a few counts. This rearrangement joins TRBV12-3 or TRBV12-4 to TRBJ2-7; weak D call: TRBD1 (6 bases). The CDR3 is 14 amino acids. The V end was cut by 4 bases, the J end by 3 bases, with 13 bases between. Here the CDR3 DNA reads TGTGCCAGCAGTTCACGGGACAATCTCTACGAGCAGTACTTC. This translates into CASSSRDNLYEQYF.

This clonotype was counted a single time. The rearrangement joins TRBV20-1 to TRBJ2-3; D may be TRBD1 or TRBD2 (5 bases each). The V and J ends lost 5 bases and 0 bases respectively, with 12 bases between them. Germline V gene lookup returns CDR1 DFQATT and CDR2 SNEGSKA (reference sequence). The CDR3 has 14 residues. CDR3 bases: TGCAGTGCTCGCCGGGACCCCAGCACAGATACGCAGTATTTT. Its translation is CSARRDPSTDTQYF.

V usage is TRBV6-1 and J usage is TRBJ1-1; 8 nucleotides align to TRBD1. V shed 7 bases, J shed 0 bases, and the junction held 13 bases outside the gene matches. CDR1 is MNHNS, CDR2 SASEGT, per germline. The CDR3 consists of 17 residues. The CDR3 DNA follows: TGTGCCAGCACCGGGACAGGCGGGGGCCCTATGAACACTGAAGCTTTCTTT. Amino acids: CASTGTGGGPMNTEAFF.

V gene TRBV6-5 combines with J gene TRBJ1-1, with 10 bases fitting TRBD1. The CDR3 consists of 13 residues. In germline, CDR1 is MNHEY, CDR2 SVGAGI. Unmatched junction bases numbered 4, after V lost 6 bases and J lost 6 bases. DNA of the CDR3: TGTGCCAGCAGGGGGACAGGGGACCCTGAAGCTTTCTTT. Its translation: CASRGTGDPEAFF.

This clonotype was seen ten or more times. V usage is TRBV7-2 and J usage is TRBJ1-1; no firm D call. Germline V lookup: CDR1 SGHTA, CDR2 FQGNSA. Trimming removed 5 bases from V and 5 bases from J, with 12 bases in between. The CDR3 spans 13 residues. The CDR3 protein is CASSLERGTEAFF. In nucleotides, the CDR3 is TGTGCCAGCAGCCTAGAGCGGGGTACTGAAGCTTTCTTT.